Below are 9 T cell receptor beta chains sequenced from a single sample in a study of blood T cell repertoires in COVID-19 (TCRdb year 2020). Libraries were prepared through the immunoSEQ multiplex PCR assay. TCRdb retrieved this table from immuneACCESS and kept in-frame rearrangements only. Not all clones are present; in checked studies, unresolved V genes account for under half, and no reason is known for the remainder. The sample includes roughly 90,000 clones, with around 92% observed a single time. The ten largest account for less than 3.5% of the sample. Input material: peripheral blood. These receptors were taken from a man aged 50 to 60 with COVID-19, enrolled during active disease.

This rearrangement joins TRBV4-1 to TRBJ1-5; D unclear. The germline V gene has CDR1 MGHRA and CDR2 YSYEKL. V dropped 1 base and J dropped 0 bases, with 7 bases sitting between them. This CDR3 is 15 amino acids long. The CDR3 loop is CASSQVQYSNQPQHF. CDR3 bases: TGCGCCAGCAGCCAAGTCCAGTATAGCAATCAGCCCCAGCATTTT.

V is TRBV7-6 and J is TRBJ1-6; D might be TRBD1 (6 bases). The germline V and J ends were trimmed by 1 base and 10 bases, with 14 bases remaining between them. This CDR3 spans 15 amino acids. Looked up from germline, CDR1 is SGHVS and CDR2 is FNYEAQ. In DNA form, the CDR3 reads TGTGCCAGCAGCTTAGTGTCAGGGGTAAGGTCACCCCTCCACTTT. This encodes CASSLVSGVRSPLHF.

The chain has TRBV12-3 or TRBV12-4 and TRBJ1-2, with TRBD1 identical over 7 bases. V lost 6 bases, J lost 4 bases, and 5 bases stayed unmatched. CDR3 length: 13 amino acids. The DNA of the CDR3 is TGTGCCAGCAGCCAGGGGGTCCCCTATGGCTACACCTTC. It translates to CASSQGVPYGYTF.

This clone was found once. The chain joins TRBV5-1 to TRBJ2-7; TRBD2 might be the D (6 bases). This CDR3 region has 17 residues. Per the germline V gene, CDR1 is SGHRS and CDR2 is YFSETQ. Deletions cut 7 bases from V and 2 bases from J, with 25 bases between. The CDR3 DNA follows: TGCGCCAGCTCCCCCCAGGTCGGGGGAGCGGTGACCTACGAGCAGTACTTC. Amino acids: CASSPQVGGAVTYEQYF.

J is TRBJ2-3 and V is TRBV10-3; 11 bases are shared with TRBD1. V gave up 7 bases and J gave up 3 bases; unmatched junction bases: 6. The CDR3 sequence is 15 residues long. Germline-derived CDR1 and CDR2 are ENHRY and SYGVKD. The DNA of the CDR3 is TGTGCCATCAAGAAAGGGACAGGGGGGACAGATACGCAGTATTTT. As protein: CAIKKGTGGTDTQYF.

This rearrangement joins TRBV5-1 to TRBJ2-7; D possibly corresponds to TRBD1 (6 bases). Trimming removed 3 bases at V and 2 bases at J, with 15 bases between. Germline V gene data show CDR1 as SGHRS and CDR2 as YFSETQ. The CDR3 sequence is 15 residues long. The CDR3, as DNA: TGCGCCAGCAGCTCCGGGAACAGGGTGGCCTACGAGCAGTACTTC. Amino acid sequence: CASSSGNRVAYEQYF.

The rearrangement joins TRBV11-2 to TRBJ2-7, with a weak D call TRBD1 (5 bases). Germline V lookup: CDR1 SGHAT, CDR2 FQNNGV. The CDR3 is 15 residues long. V dropped 0 bases and J dropped 5 bases, with 14 bases sitting between them. DNA of the CDR3: TGTGCCAGCAGCTTAGATCAGGGTGAAGTGGACGAGCAGTACTTC. Amino acids: CASSLDQGEVDEQYF.

The chain employs TRBV9 and TRBJ1-5, with D unclear. The germline V and J ends were trimmed by 0 bases and 7 bases, with 8 bases remaining between them. The CDR3 runs 13 residues. CDR1 and CDR2 from the germline V gene are SGDLS and YYNGEE. In DNA, the CDR3 is TGTGCCAGCAGCGTAGGTACGGGACAGCCCCAGCATTTT. Translated, it gives CASSVGTGQPQHF.

The rearrangement joins TRBV5-1 to TRBJ2-3; D unclear. Germline loops: CDR1 SGHRS, CDR2 YFSETQ. The ends were cut back, 4 bases at V and 2 bases at J, with 14 bases in the middle. The CDR3 is made up of 15 amino acids. CDR3 DNA: TGCGCCAGCAGCAGCGACCCCGTATACACAGATACGCAGTATTTT. As protein: CASSSDPVYTDTQYF.